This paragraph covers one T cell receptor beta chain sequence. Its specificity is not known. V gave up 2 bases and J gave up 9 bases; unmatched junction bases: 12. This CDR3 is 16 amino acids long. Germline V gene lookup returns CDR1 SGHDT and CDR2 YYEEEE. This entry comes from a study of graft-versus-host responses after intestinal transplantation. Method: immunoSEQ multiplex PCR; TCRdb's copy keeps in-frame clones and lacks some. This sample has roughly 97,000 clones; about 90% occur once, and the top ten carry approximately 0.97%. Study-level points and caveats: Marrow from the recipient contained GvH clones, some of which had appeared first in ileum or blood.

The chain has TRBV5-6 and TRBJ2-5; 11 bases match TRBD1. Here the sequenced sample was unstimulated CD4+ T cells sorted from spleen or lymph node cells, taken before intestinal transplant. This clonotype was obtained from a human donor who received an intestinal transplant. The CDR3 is CASSFYSGTGGNSQYF. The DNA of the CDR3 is TGTGCCAGCAGCTTTTATTCCGGGACAGGGGGGAATTCCCAGTACTTC.